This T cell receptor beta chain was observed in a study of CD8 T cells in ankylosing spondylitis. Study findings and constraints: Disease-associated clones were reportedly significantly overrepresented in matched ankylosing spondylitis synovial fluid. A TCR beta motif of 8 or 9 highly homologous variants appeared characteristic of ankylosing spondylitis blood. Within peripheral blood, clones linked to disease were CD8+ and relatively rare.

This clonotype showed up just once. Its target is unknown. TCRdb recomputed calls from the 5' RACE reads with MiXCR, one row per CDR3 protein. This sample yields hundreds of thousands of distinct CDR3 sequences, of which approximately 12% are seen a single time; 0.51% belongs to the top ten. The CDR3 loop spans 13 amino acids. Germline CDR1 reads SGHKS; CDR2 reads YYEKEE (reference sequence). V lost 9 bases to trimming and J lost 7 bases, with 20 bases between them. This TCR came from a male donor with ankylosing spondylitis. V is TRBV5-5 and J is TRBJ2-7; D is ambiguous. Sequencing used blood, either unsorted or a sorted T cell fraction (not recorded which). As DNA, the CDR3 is TGTGCCATGGGCCCTGGGCACGGCTTGGAGCAGTACTTC. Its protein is CAMGPGHGLEQYF.